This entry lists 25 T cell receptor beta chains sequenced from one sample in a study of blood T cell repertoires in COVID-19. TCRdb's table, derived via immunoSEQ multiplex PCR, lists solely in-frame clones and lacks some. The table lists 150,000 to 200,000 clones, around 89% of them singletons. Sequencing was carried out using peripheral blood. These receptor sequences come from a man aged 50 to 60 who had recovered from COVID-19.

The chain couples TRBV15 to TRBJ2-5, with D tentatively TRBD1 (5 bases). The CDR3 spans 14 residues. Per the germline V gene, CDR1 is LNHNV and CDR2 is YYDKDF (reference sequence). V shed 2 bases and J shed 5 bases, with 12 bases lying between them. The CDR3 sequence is CATSRQGSRETQYF. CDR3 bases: TGTGCCACCAGCAGACAGGGAAGTAGGGAGACCCAGTACTTC. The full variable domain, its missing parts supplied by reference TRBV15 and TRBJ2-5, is DAMVIQNPRYQVTQFGKPVTLSCSQTLNHNVMYWYQQKSSQAPKLLFHYYDKDFNNEADTPDNFQSRRPNTSFCFLDIRSPGLGDTAMYLCATSRQGSRETQYFGPGTRLLVL.

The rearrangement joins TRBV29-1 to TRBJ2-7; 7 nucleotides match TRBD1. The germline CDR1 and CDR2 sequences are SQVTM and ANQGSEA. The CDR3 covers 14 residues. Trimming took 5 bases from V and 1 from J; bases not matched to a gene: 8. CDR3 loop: CSVKAWDSSYEQYF. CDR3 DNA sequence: TGCAGCGTTAAAGCTTGGGACAGTTCCTACGAGCAGTACTTC.

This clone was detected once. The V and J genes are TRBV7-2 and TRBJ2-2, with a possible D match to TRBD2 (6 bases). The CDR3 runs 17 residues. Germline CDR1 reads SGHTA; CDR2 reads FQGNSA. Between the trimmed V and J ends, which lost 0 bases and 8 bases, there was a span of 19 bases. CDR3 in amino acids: CASSLAGSGVFLGELFF. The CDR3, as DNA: TGTGCCAGCAGCTTAGCCGGTTCGGGGGTCTTTTTGGGGGAGCTGTTTTTT.

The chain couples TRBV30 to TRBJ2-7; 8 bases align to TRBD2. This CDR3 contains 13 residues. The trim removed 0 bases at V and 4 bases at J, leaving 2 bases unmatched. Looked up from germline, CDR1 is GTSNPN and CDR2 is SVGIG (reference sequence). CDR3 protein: CAWSVRGGYEQYF. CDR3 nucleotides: TGTGCCTGGAGTGTACGGGGGGGATACGAGCAGTACTTC.

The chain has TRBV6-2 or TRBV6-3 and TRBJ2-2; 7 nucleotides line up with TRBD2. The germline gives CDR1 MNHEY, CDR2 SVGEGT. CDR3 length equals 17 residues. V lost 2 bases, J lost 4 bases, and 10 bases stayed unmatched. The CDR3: CASSYRRLAGGTGELFF. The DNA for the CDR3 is TGTGCCAGCAGTTACCGGAGACTAGCCGGAGGCACCGGGGAGCTGTTTTTT.

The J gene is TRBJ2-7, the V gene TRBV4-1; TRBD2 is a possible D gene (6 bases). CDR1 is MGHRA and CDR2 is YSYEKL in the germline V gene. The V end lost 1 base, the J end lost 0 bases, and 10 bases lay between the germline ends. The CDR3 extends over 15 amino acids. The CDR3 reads CASSQAAGSSYEQYF. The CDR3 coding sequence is TGCGCCAGCAGCCAAGCTGCGGGGTCCTCCTACGAGCAGTACTTC.

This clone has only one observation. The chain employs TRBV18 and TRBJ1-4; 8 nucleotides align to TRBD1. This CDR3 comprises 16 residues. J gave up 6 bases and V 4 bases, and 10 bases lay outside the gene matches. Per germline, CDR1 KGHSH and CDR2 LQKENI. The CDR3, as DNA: TGTGCCAGCTCACGAATCACAGGGGGATCCTATGAAAAACTGTTTTTT. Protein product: CASSRITGGSYEKLFF.

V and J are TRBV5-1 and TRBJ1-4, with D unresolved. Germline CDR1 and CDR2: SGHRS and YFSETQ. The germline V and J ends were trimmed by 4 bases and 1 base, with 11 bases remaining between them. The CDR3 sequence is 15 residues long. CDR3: CASSGSGRTNEKLFF. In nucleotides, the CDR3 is TGCGCCAGCAGCGGCTCAGGAAGAACTAATGAAAAACTGTTTTTT. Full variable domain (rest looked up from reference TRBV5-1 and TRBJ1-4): KAGVTQTPRYLIKTRGQQVTLSCSPISGHRSVSWYQQTPGQGLQFLFEYFSETQRNKGNFPGRFSGRQFSNSRSEMNVSTLELGDSALYLCASSGSGRTNEKLFFGSGTQLSVL.

The CDR3 coding sequence is TGCGCCAGCAGCTTACAGAAGAACACTGAAGCTTTCTTT. Its protein is CASSLQKNTEAFF. V gene TRBV5-1 combines with J gene TRBJ1-1; D gene ambiguous. The CDR3 consists of 13 residues. Germline lookup yields CDR1 SGHRS and CDR2 YFSETQ. Trimming removed 2 bases from V and 1 base from J, with 6 bases in between.

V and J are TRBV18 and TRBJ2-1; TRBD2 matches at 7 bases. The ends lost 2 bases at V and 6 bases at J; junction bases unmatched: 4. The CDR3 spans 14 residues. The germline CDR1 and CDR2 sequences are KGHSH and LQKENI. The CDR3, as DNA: TGTGCCAGCTCACCAGTTGCTAGCGGCAATGAGCAGTTCTTC. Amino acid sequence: CASSPVASGNEQFF. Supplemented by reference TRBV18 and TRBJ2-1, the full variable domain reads NAGVMQNPRHLVRRRGQEARLRCSPMKGHSHVYWYRQLPEEGLKFMVYLQKENIIDESGMPKERFSAEFPKEGPSILRIQQVVRGDSAAYFCASSPVASGNEQFFGPGTRLTVL.

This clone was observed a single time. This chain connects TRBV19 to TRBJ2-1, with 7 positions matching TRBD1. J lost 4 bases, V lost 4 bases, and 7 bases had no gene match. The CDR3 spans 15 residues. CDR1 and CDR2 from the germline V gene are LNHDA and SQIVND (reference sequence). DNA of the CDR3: TGTGCCAGTAGTAGTCCGGGACAGACTTACAATGAGCAGTTCTTC. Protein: CASSSPGQTYNEQFF.

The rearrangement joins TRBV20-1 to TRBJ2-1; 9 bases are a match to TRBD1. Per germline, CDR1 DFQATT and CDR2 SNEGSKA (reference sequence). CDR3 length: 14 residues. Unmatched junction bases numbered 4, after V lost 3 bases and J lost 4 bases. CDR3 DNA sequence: TGCAGTGCTAGTCGAGGACAGGGGTACAATGAGCAGTTCTTC. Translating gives CSASRGQGYNEQFF.

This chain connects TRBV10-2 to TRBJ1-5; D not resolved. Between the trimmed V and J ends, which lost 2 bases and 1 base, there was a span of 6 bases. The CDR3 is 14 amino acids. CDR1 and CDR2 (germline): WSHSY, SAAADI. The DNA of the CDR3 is TGCGCCAGCAGTGAGGATCTAAGCAATCAGCCCCAGCATTTT. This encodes CASSEDLSNQPQHF.

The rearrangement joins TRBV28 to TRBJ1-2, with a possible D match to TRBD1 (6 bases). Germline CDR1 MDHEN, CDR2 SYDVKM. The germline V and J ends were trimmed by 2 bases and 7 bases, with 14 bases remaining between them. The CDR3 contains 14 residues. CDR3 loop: CASSLGRQASGYTF. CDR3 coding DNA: TGTGCCAGCAGTTTAGGACGACAGGCCAGTGGCTACACCTTC.

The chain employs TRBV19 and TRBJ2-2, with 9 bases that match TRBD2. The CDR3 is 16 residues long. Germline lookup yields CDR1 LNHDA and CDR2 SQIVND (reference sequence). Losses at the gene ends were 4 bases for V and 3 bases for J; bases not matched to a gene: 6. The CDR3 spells CASSRTGLADTGELFF. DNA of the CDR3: TGTGCCAGTAGTAGAACGGGACTAGCCGACACCGGGGAGCTGTTTTTT.

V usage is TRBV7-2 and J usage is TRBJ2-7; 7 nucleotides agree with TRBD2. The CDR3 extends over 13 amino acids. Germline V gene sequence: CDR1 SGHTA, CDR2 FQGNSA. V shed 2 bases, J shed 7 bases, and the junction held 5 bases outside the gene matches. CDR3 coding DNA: TGTGCCAGCAGCTTAAAGTCAGCGGGGGAGCAGTACTTC. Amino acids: CASSLKSAGEQYF.

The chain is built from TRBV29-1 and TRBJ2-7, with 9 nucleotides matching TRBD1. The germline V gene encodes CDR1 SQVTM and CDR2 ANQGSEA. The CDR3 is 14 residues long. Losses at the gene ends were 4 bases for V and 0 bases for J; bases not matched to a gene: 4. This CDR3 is CSVAGQGSSYEQYF. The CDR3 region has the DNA TGCAGCGTTGCGGGACAGGGATCCTCCTACGAGCAGTACTTC.

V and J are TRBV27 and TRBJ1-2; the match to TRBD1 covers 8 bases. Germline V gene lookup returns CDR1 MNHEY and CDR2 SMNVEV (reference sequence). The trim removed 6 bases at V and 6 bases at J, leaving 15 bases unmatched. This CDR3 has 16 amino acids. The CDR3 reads CASSYNDRGPFNGYTF. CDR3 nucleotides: TGTGCCAGCAGCTACAACGACAGGGGCCCCTTTAATGGCTACACCTTC.

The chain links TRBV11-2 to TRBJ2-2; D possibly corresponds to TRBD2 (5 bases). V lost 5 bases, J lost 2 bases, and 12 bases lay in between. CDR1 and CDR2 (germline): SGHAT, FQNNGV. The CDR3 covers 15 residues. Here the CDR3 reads CASSATRGNTGELFF. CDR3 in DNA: TGTGCCAGCAGCGCAACTAGAGGAAACACCGGGGAGCTGTTTTTT.

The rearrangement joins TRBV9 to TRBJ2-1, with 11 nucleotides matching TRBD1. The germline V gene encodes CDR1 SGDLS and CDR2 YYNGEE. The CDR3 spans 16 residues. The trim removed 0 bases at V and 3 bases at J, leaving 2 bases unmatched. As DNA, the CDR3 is TGTGCCAGCAGCGTAGAGGACAGGGGGCTCTACAATGAGCAGTTCTTC. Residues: CASSVEDRGLYNEQFF.

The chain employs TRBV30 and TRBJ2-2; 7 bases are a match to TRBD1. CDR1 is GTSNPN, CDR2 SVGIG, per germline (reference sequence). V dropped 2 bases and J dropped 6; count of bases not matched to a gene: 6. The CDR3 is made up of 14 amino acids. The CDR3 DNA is TGTGCCTGGAGTTCAGTGACAGGGTCCGGGGAGCTGTTTTTT. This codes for CAWSSVTGSGELFF.

CDR3 sequence: CASSFERGRTGELFF. The CDR3 nucleotides are TGTGCCAGCAGTTTCGAGCGGGGGCGTACCGGGGAGCTGTTTTTT. V gene TRBV27 combines with J gene TRBJ2-2; 8 bases are a match to TRBD2. Trimming took 3 bases from V and 5 from J; bases not matched to a gene: 5. The CDR3 extends over 15 amino acids. CDR1 is MNHEY and CDR2 is SMNVEV in the germline V gene (reference sequence).

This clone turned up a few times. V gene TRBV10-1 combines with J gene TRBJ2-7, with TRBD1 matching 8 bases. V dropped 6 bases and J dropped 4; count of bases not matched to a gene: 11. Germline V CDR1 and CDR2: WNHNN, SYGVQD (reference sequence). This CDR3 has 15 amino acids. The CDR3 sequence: CASSNYGTGDYEQYF. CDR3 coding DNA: TGCGCCAGCAGCAACTACGGGACAGGTGATTACGAGCAGTACTTC.

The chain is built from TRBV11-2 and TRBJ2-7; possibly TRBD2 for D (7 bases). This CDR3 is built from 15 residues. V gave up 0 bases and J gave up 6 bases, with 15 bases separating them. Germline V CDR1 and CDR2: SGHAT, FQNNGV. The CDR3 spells CASSLERGLLGEQYF. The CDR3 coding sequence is TGTGCCAGCAGCTTAGAGCGGGGGCTCTTGGGCGAGCAGTACTTC.

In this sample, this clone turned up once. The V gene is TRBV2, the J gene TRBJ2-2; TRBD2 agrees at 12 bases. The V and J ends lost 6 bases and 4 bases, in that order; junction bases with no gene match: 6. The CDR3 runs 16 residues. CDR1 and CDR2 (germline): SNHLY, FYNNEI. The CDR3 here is CASRPGLAGITGELFF. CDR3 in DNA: TGTGCCAGCAGGCCCGGACTAGCGGGAATCACCGGGGAGCTGTTTTTT.